This is a list of T cell receptor beta chains from one sample in a study of control samples from healthy donors and cancer patients. TCRdb's table, derived via immunoSEQ multiplex PCR, lists solely in-frame clones and lacks some. The sample lists about 50,000 clones; approximately 95% were seen once. Sequences were obtained from blood. The receptor source for this set is a woman aged 25 to 39 in good health. Both conserved end residues are part of each CDR3. A D gene is named only where the DNA matches it firmly. Expanded clones get a size class; other rows say once, few or many, or leave the size out.

TRBD2,NA,TRBJ2-7,TRBV28,TGTGCCAGCACCCTTATAGCGGGAGGCTACGAGCAGTACTTC,CASTLIAGGYEQYF
NA,NA,TRBJ2-1,TRBV12-3/TRBV12-4,TGTGCCAGCAGCCCTCTTCAGAGGAATGAGCAGTTCTTC,CASSPLQRNEQFF
NA,NA,TRBJ1-1,TRBV28,TGTGCCAGCAGTTTCAACGAGAACACTGAAGCTTTCTTT,CASSFNENTEAFF
NA,NA,TRBJ2-2,TRBV7-3,TGTGCCAGCAGCTTGGCGAGGGGTACCGGGGAGCTGTTTTTT,CASSLARGTGELFF
NA,NA,TRBJ2-5,TRBV9,TGTGCCAGCAGCCGGTGGGGAAACCAAGAGACCCAGTACTTC,CASSRWGNQETQYF
NA,NA,TRBJ2-3,TRBV3-1/TRBV3-2,TGTGCCAGCAGCCAAGGCCCCCGGGACCCAGTGGTAGACGATACGCAGTATTTT,CASSQGPRDPVVDDTQYF
TRBD2,NA,TRBJ2-2,TRBV3-1/TRBV3-2,TGTGCCAGCAGCCAAGATCGACTAGCGGGTTACACCGGGGAGCTGTTTTTT,CASSQDRLAGYTGELFF
TRBD2,NA,TRBJ2-1,TRBV5-1,TGCGCCAGCAGCCAGGGACTAGCGGGTTCTACCCTCTACAATGAGCAGTTCTTC,CASSQGLAGSTLYNEQFF
TRBD2,once,TRBJ2-3,TRBV5-1,TGCGCCAGCAGCTTGGATGGGCTAGCGGGGAACACAGATACGCAGTATTTT,CASSLDGLAGNTDTQYF
NA,NA,TRBJ2-7,TRBV28,TGTGCCAGCAGTCGCATTCCCTACGAGCAGTACTTC,CASSRIPYEQYF
TRBD1,NA,TRBJ1-5,TRBV28,TGTGCCAGTTCCCCAGGGGGGGACAATCAGCCCCAGCATTTT,CASSPGGDNQPQHF
NA,NA,TRBJ2-1,TRBV11-2,TGTGCCAGCAGCTACTCCCTCAATGAGCAGTTCTTC,CASSYSLNEQFF
NA,NA,TRBJ1-5,TRBV12-3/TRBV12-4,TGTGCCTCCCGGGACACGGGTCAGCCCCAGCATTTT,CASRDTGQPQHF
TRBD2,NA,TRBJ2-1,TRBV24-1,TGTGCCACCAGTGATCAGCAACTAGCGGCCTACAATGAGCAGTTCTTC,CATSDQQLAAYNEQFF
NA,NA,TRBJ2-3,TRBV9,TGTGCCAGCAGCGTAGTTGGAAGTAGCACAGATACGCAGTATTTT,CASSVVGSSTDTQYF
NA,NA,TRBJ1-5,TRBV27,TGTGCCAGCAGTTTAGGGGGCCGAGGGCAGCCCCAGCATTTT,CASSLGGRGQPQHF
NA,NA,TRBJ2-5,TRBV12-3/TRBV12-4,TGTGCCAGCAGCTCGGGTGCAGAGACCCAGTACTTC,CASSSGAETQYF
NA,NA,TRBJ2-1,TRBV7-9,TGTGCCAGCAGCTTACGGGCAATGCCCAATGAGCAGTTCTTC,CASSLRAMPNEQFF
TRBD2,NA,TRBJ2-2,TRBV4-1,TGCGCCAGCAGCCCCATAGCGGGAGGGTCCGGGGAGCTGTTTTTT,CASSPIAGGSGELFF
TRBD1,NA,TRBJ2-2,TRBV15,TGTGCCACCAGCAGAGATACAATGCGGGACAGGAGAATTCACACCGGGGAGCTGTTTTTT,CATSRDTMRDRRIHTGELFF
NA,NA,TRBJ2-3,TRBV28,TGTGCCAGCAGTTTTGGTCGGAACGACGCGAACACAGATACGCAGTATTTT,CASSFGRNDANTDTQYF
TRBD2,NA,TRBJ2-7,TRBV12-5,TGTGCTAGTGGTTCTCCCTGGCAGCGGGGGAGCTCCTACGAGCAGTACTTC,CASGSPWQRGSSYEQYF
TRBD2,NA,TRBJ2-7,TRBV29-1,TGCAGCGTTGGACCAGCGGGAGGCGAGCAGTACTTC,CSVGPAGGEQYF
NA,NA,TRBJ2-1,TRBV27,TGTGCCAGCAGCCAACCATCCTACAATGAGCAGTTCTTC,CASSQPSYNEQFF
TRBD1,NA,TRBJ1-5,TRBV19,TGTGCCAGTAAATTGGACAGGGCGAGTCAGCCCCAGCATTTT,CASKLDRASQPQHF
TRBD1,NA,TRBJ1-2,TRBV7-2,TGTGCCAGCAGTCGACAGGGATACTATGGCTACACCTTC,CASSRQGYYGYTF
TRBD1,NA,TRBJ2-7,TRBV28,TGTGCCAGCAGTCCAGGGACAGGGTCCTACGAGCAGTACTTC,CASSPGTGSYEQYF
NA,NA,TRBJ2-3,TRBV2,TGTGCCAGCAGTGGGGTGTCAGATACGCAGTATTTT,CASSGVSDTQYF
TRBD1,once,TRBJ2-5,TRBV24-1,TGTGCCACTTCCCGGACAGGGCGGGAACAAGAGACCCAGTACTTC,CATSRTGREQETQYF
NA,NA,TRBJ2-1,TRBV19,TGTGCCAGTAGTAAACTAGCTACTGAGCAGTTCTTC,CASSKLATEQFF
NA,NA,TRBJ2-2,TRBV30,TGTGCCTGCCACCGAGGCGCGACCGGGGAGCTGTTTTTT,CACHRGATGELFF
NA,once,TRBJ1-2,TRBV19,TGTGCCACTCTAGTGGGAGGGGCCGGCTACACCTTC,CATLVGGAGYTF
TRBD2,NA,TRBJ2-5,TRBV27,TGTGCCAGCAGTCGACTAGCGGGAACCCAAGAGACCCAGTACTTC,CASSRLAGTQETQYF